Each of the 5 T cell receptor beta chains below was sequenced from the same sample in a study of blood T cells in healthy people across ages. A second PCR, run for about 7 to 11 cycles, used a sample-barcoded 5' primer plus a J-beta primer mix. One entry per CDR3 protein results from TCRdb running MiXCR on the 5' RACE reads. The repertoire holds about 800,000 distinct CDR3 sequences, more than 35% seen once, with approximately 18% in the top ten. The source material was blood. Every receptor here comes from a man aged 80 or over in good health.

The chain carries TRBV29-1 and TRBJ2-1; either TRBD1 or TRBD2 may fit D (6 bases each). Germline CDR1 is SQVTM and CDR2 is ANQGSEA. V was trimmed by 1 base and J by 2 bases, leaving 9 bases between them. The CDR3 covers 14 residues. The CDR3 DNA reads as TGCAGCGTTGAAGGGGGGGCCGCCTACAATGAGCAGTTCTTC. Translated, it gives CSVEGGAAYNEQFF.

This clonotype has a single count. The J gene is TRBJ2-2, the V gene TRBV9; TRBD1 is a possible D gene (6 bases). CDR3 size: 15 residues. Germline CDR1 is SGDLS and CDR2 is YYNGEE. Trimming removed 4 bases at V and 3 bases at J, with 13 bases between. This CDR3 reads CASSLRQDHTGELFF. CDR3 nucleotide sequence: TGTGCCAGCAGCCTCCGACAGGATCACACCGGGGAGCTGTTTTTT.

V gene TRBV28 combines with J gene TRBJ2-1; 7 bases agree with TRBD1. Per the germline V gene, CDR1 is MDHEN and CDR2 is SYDVKM. With 6 bases clipped from V and 6 bases from J, the junction kept 11 bases outside the gene matches. The length of the CDR3 is 15 residues. The chain's CDR3 is CASSPGTASFNEQFF. The CDR3 bases are TGTGCCAGCAGCCCCGGGACAGCTTCATTCAATGAGCAGTTCTTC. The full variable domain, in which reference TRBV28 and TRBJ2-1 provide the parts outside the CDR3, is DVKVTQSSRYLVKRTGEKVFLECVQDMDHENMFWYRQDPGLGLRLIYFSYDVKMKEKGDIPEGYSVSREKKERFSLILESASTNQTSMYLCASSPGTASFNEQFFGPGTRLTVL.

The CDR3 nucleotides are TGTGCCAGCAGACACAGGGGCGGGGAGCTGTTTTTT. Protein: CASRHRGGELFF. The gene calls are TRBV6-2 or TRBV6-3 and TRBJ2-2; 7 nucleotides match TRBD1. The CDR3 runs to 12 residues. V trimming: 6 bases; J trimming: 7 bases; junction bases outside the gene matches: 2. Germline CDR1 is MNHEY and CDR2 is SVGEGT.

The V gene is TRBV20-1, the J gene TRBJ2-1; 9 bases agree with TRBD2. The CDR3 runs 16 residues. J was trimmed by 6 bases and V by 3 bases; bases with no gene match: 12. CDR1 DFQATT and CDR2 SNEGSKA come from the germline V gene (reference sequence). DNA for the CDR3: TGCAGTGCTAGCCGGCCTAGCGGGACGTACCGCAATGAGCAGTTCTTC. Amino acids: CSASRPSGTYRNEQFF.